One sample yielded the 29 T cell receptor beta chains listed below, sequenced in a study of control samples from healthy donors and cancer patients. Clones were sequenced by immunoSEQ multiplex PCR, and TCRdb holds only the in-frame ones, with some missing. The table has about 70,000 clones, about 80% seen once. Sequencing was carried out using PBMCs. All receptors come from a woman between 45 and 60 years old with lung cancer.

The genes are TRBV18 and TRBJ1-1, with 7 bases fitting TRBD1. Germline V gene sequence: CDR1 KGHSH, CDR2 LQKENI. The CDR3 covers 15 residues. The J segment lost 3 bases and the V segment lost 3 bases, leaving 7 bases of the junction unmatched. The CDR3 DNA reads TGTGCCAGCTCACCCTTCTCTGACAGGGACACTGAAGCTTTCTTT. Translated: CASSPFSDRDTEAFF.

The CDR3 loop reads CASSPLVDTGELFF. The DNA of the CDR3 is TGTGCCAGCAGCCCCCTCGTTGACACCGGGGAGCTGTTTTTT. The V and J genes are TRBV7-3 and TRBJ2-2; D unresolved. The germline V and J ends were trimmed by 5 bases and 3 bases, with 10 bases remaining between them. CDR1 is SGHTA, CDR2 FQGTGA, per germline. This CDR3 spans 14 amino acids.

DNA of the CDR3: TGTGCCAGTAGCCCCCGCAGGCAACGGCTCCAGCCCCAGCATTTT. Amino acid sequence: CASSPRRQRLQPQHF. The chain has TRBV19 and TRBJ1-5, with D uncertain. The V and J ends lost 6 bases and 7 bases respectively, with 19 bases between them. Germline CDR1 reads LNHDA; CDR2 reads SQIVND (reference sequence). The CDR3 spans 15 residues.

The CDR3 sequence: CASKIGRGNYGYTF. Written as DNA, the CDR3 is TGTGCCAGTAAAATTGGCAGGGGGAACTATGGCTACACCTTC. This chain links TRBV19 with TRBJ1-2, with TRBD1 matching over 7 bases. Germline V gene sequence: CDR1 LNHDA, CDR2 SQIVND (reference sequence). CDR3 size: 14 residues. Unmatched junction bases numbered 7, after V lost 7 bases and J lost 2 bases.

The V call is TRBV27, the J call TRBJ2-1; TRBD1 matches 8 bases. This CDR3 comprises 14 residues. In germline, CDR1 is MNHEY, CDR2 SMNVEV (reference sequence). V dropped 7 bases and J dropped 8; count of bases not matched to a gene: 10. CDR3: CASTLKGQGYEQFF. The CDR3 nucleotides are TGTGCCAGCACCCTTAAAGGACAGGGTTATGAGCAGTTCTTC.

This clone was recorded once. The chain couples TRBV7-2 to TRBJ1-1, with D possibly matching TRBD1 (5 bases). The germline CDR1 and CDR2 sequences are SGHTA and FQGNSA. Between the trimmed V and J ends, which lost 5 bases and 3 bases, there was a span of 19 bases. The CDR3 contains 16 residues. CDR3: CASSPIPGIRDTEAFF. The CDR3 DNA sequence: TGTGCCAGCAGCCCGATCCCGGGGATCAGGGACACTGAAGCTTTCTTT.

V gene TRBV3-1 (or the pseudogene TRBV3-2) combines with J gene TRBJ1-3; D uncertain. The CDR3 runs to 16 residues. Germline V CDR1 and CDR2: LGHDT, YNNKEL (reference sequence). The V and J ends lost 1 base and 0 bases respectively, with 10 bases between them. CDR3 sequence (DNA): TGTGCCAGCAGCCAAGGAGCGGGGTACTCTGGAAACACCATATATTTT. Protein: CASSQGAGYSGNTIYF.

The chain carries TRBV3-1 (or the pseudogene TRBV3-2) and TRBJ2-7; perhaps D is TRBD1 or TRBD2 (5 bases each). The germline CDR1 and CDR2 sequences are LGHDT and YNNKEL (reference sequence). Trimming took 0 bases from V and 3 from J, leaving 12 bases between them. The CDR3 runs to 15 residues. The CDR3 is CASSQDPGPSYEQYF. CDR3 in DNA: TGTGCCAGCAGCCAAGACCCGGGACCGAGCTACGAGCAGTACTTC.

The V gene is TRBV5-8, the J gene TRBJ1-5, with D possibly matching TRBD1 (6 bases). Trimming left V 5 bases short and J 1 base short, with 13 bases between. Germline V CDR1 and CDR2: SGHTS, YDEGEE. The CDR3 contains 15 residues. The CDR3 here is CASRLEQGSNQPQHF. The CDR3, as DNA: TGTGCCAGCAGATTAGAACAGGGCAGCAATCAGCCCCAGCATTTT.

The chain carries TRBV3-1 (or the pseudogene TRBV3-2) and TRBJ1-2, with TRBD1 as a possible D gene (5 bases). The CDR3 spans 13 residues. In germline, CDR1 is LGHDT, CDR2 YNNKEL (reference sequence). V was clipped by 5 bases and J by 7 bases, with 14 bases between them. The CDR3: CASSFQGDSGYTF. The CDR3 nucleotides read TGTGCCAGCAGCTTCCAGGGTGACTCTGGCTACACCTTC.

The chain has TRBV7-2 and TRBJ1-1, with D possibly matching TRBD1 (6 bases). CDR1 and CDR2 (germline): SGHTA, FQGNSA. Trimming shortened V by 1 base and J by 0 bases, and 18 bases separated the two germline ends. The CDR3 contains 18 residues. As DNA, the CDR3 is TGTGCCAGCAGCTTAGAGAGTTTTGACAGGCGCTTGAACACTGAAGCTTTCTTT. It yields the protein CASSLESFDRRLNTEAFF.

This clone was seen a few times. V and J are TRBV3-1 (or the pseudogene TRBV3-2) and TRBJ1-6, with a weak D call TRBD1 (5 bases). The germline CDR1 and CDR2 sequences are LGHDT and YNNKEL (reference sequence). This CDR3 has 17 residues. The ends were cut back, 4 bases at V and 10 bases at J, with 23 bases in the middle. CDR3 sequence reads: CASSRTLSGGDGSPLHF. The CDR3 DNA reads TGTGCCAGCAGCCGGACCCTTTCTGGAGGGGACGGATCACCCCTCCACTTT.

The genes are TRBV18 and TRBJ2-7; D ambiguous. The V gene's germline CDR1 is KGHSH and CDR2 LQKENI. The V and J ends lost 6 bases and 4 bases respectively, with 10 bases between them. This CDR3 contains 12 residues. The CDR3 region has the DNA TGTGCCAGCTCGAGAGACGAGTACGAGCAGTACTTC. Protein: CASSRDEYEQYF.

This clone was seen just once. This chain connects TRBV18 to TRBJ2-7; 10 bases align to TRBD1. Germline CDR1 and CDR2: KGHSH and LQKENI. CDR3 length: 16 residues. V shed 3 bases and J 2 bases; nucleotides not matched to a gene: 7. CDR3 in amino acids: CASSPFGTGATYEQYF. DNA of the CDR3: TGTGCCAGCTCACCCTTCGGGACAGGGGCCACCTACGAGCAGTACTTC.

J is TRBJ2-3 and V is TRBV30; D may be TRBD2 (6 bases). Trimming left V 0 bases short and J 5 bases short, with 9 bases between. The CDR3 spans 13 residues. Germline V gene lookup returns CDR1 GTSNPN and CDR2 SVGIG (reference sequence). The CDR3 loop is CAWSVNSGDTQYF. CDR3 DNA sequence: TGTGCCTGGAGTGTAAATAGCGGAGATACGCAGTATTTT. The full variable domain, with the rest looked up from reference TRBV30 and TRBJ2-3, is SQTIHQWPATLVQPVGSPLSLECTVEGTSNPNLYWYRQAAGRGLQLLFYSVGIGQISSEVPQNLSASRPQDRQFILSSKKLLLSDSGFYLCAWSVNSGDTQYFGPGTRLTVL.

This sequence joins TRBV6-2 or TRBV6-3 and TRBJ1-1; tentative D call: TRBD1 (6 bases). The CDR3 extends over 15 amino acids. CDR1 and CDR2 from the germline V gene are MNHEY and SVGEGT. Trimming removed 5 bases at V and 4 bases at J, with 17 bases between. The CDR3 DNA follows: TGTGCCAGCAGTGACCGAAGGGGGGCGTCCACTGAAGCTTTCTTT. Translated, it gives CASSDRRGASTEAFF.

The chain links TRBV7-2 to TRBJ1-6, with D possibly TRBD1 on 6 matching bases. CDR1 is SGHTA, CDR2 FQGNSA, per germline. CDR3 length: 15 residues. V lost 5 bases, J lost 7 bases, and 15 bases lay in between. The CDR3 sequence is CASSPPGQTNSPLHF. The DNA for the CDR3 is TGTGCCAGCAGCCCCCCGGGACAAACAAATTCACCCCTCCACTTT.

This chain connects TRBV2 to TRBJ2-2; D may be TRBD2 (5 bases). This CDR3 spans 15 amino acids. Germline CDR1 SNHLY, CDR2 FYNNEI. V lost 4 bases and J 0 bases, leaving 9 bases between the germline ends. DNA of the CDR3: TGTGCCAGCAGTGGGAGGCCCGCGAACACCGGGGAGCTGTTTTTT. Translation gives CASSGRPANTGELFF.

The chain couples TRBV29-1 to TRBJ1-2; maybe TRBD1 (5 bases). The CDR3 extends over 15 amino acids. The germline gives CDR1 SQVTM, CDR2 ANQGSEA. Trimming took 1 base from V and 8 from J, leaving 20 bases between them. The CDR3 coding sequence is TGCAGCGTTGAAGGGGGGTCTCATGATCGAGGAGGCTACACCTTC. It yields the protein CSVEGGSHDRGGYTF.

The table lists this clone with a count of one. The CDR3: CATSDSGGANYGYTF. The CDR3 bases are TGTGCCACCAGTGACTCAGGGGGAGCTAACTATGGCTACACCTTC. The chain combines TRBV24-1 with TRBJ1-2, with 7 bases identical to TRBD1. This CDR3 region has 15 residues. Germline values: CDR1 KGHDR, CDR2 SFDVKD. The V segment lost 4 bases and the J segment 0 bases; nucleotides outside the gene matches: 4.

This chain connects TRBV18 to TRBJ2-7; 11 positions match TRBD2. The germline gives CDR1 KGHSH, CDR2 LQKENI. J was trimmed by 2 bases and V by 3 bases; bases with no gene match: 9. The CDR3 totals 17 residues. The CDR3 nucleotides are TGTGCCAGCTCACCTTCTAGGCTAGCGGGGGGAGCCTACGAGCAGTACTTC. Encoded protein: CASSPSRLAGGAYEQYF.

This rearrangement joins TRBV7-9 to TRBJ2-5, with 9 bases aligning to TRBD2. CDR3 length: 15 residues. Germline V gives CDR1 SEHNR, CDR2 FQNEAQ (reference sequence). After removal of 4 bases from V and 0 bases from J, the junction contained 3 bases not matched to a gene. CDR3 nucleotides: TGTGCCAGCAGCTACCTAGCGGGGAACCAAGAGACCCAGTACTTC. Translated, it gives CASSYLAGNQETQYF. The whole variable domain, remainder taken from reference TRBV7-9 and TRBJ2-5, is DTGVSQNPRHKITKRGQNVTFRCDPISEHNRLYWYRQTLGQGPEFLTYFQNEAQLEKSRLLSDRFSAERPKGSFSTLEIQRTEQGDSAMYLCASSYLAGNQETQYFGPGTRLLVL.

This clone has more than one count but fewer than ten. The chain carries TRBV5-6 and TRBJ2-4, with TRBD2 identical over 10 bases. This CDR3 region has 12 residues. The germline gives CDR1 SGHDT, CDR2 YYEEEE. Trimming cost V 3 bases and J 11 bases; bases outside gene matches: 2. The CDR3 nucleotides are TGTGCCAGCAGCTACGGGACTAGCGTTCAGTACTTC. Protein product: CASSYGTSVQYF.

The sample holds a few counts of this clone. The chain uses TRBV5-1 and TRBJ2-7; TRBD1 is a possible D gene (5 bases). The CDR3 contains 14 residues. Trimming shortened V by 0 bases and J by 5 bases, and 12 bases separated the two germline ends. CDR1 and CDR2 (germline): SGHRS, YFSETQ. The CDR3 spells CASSLVSGQDEQYF. DNA for the CDR3: TGCGCCAGCAGCTTGGTGTCAGGGCAGGACGAGCAGTACTTC.

This chain's CDR3 is CASSNSLIQPQHF. The CDR3 DNA follows: TGTGCCAGCAGTAACAGCCTAATCCAGCCCCAGCATTTT. This chain connects TRBV6-2 or TRBV6-3 to TRBJ1-5; D ambiguous. Trimming took 5 bases from V and 7 from J, leaving 12 bases between them. The CDR3 is made up of 13 amino acids. Germline CDR1 and CDR2: MNHEY and SVGEGT.

The rearrangement joins TRBV18 to TRBJ2-3; D may correspond to TRBD1 or TRBD2 (5 bases each). This CDR3 is 12 amino acids long. In germline, CDR1 is KGHSH, CDR2 LQKENI. The germline V and J ends were trimmed by 2 bases and 5 bases, with 5 bases remaining between them. The CDR3 here is CASSPGGDTQYF. The CDR3 bases are TGTGCCAGCTCACCAGGGGGAGATACGCAGTATTTT.

This clone was detected only a few times. The chain links TRBV19 to TRBJ1-1, with D perhaps matching TRBD1 (5 bases). This CDR3 has 11 amino acids. In germline, CDR1 is LNHDA, CDR2 SQIVND (reference sequence). With 6 bases removed from V and 10 bases from J, the gap between germline ends came to 12 bases. The CDR3 bases are TGTGCCAGTAGGAGCGCAGGGAGAGCTTTCTTT. It encodes CASRSAGRAFF.

The CDR3 DNA reads as TGTGCCAGCAGCCCCCGAGGGGGGGAGCCTCAAGAGACCCAGTACTTC. Protein sequence: CASSPRGGEPQETQYF. The chain uses TRBV7-3 and TRBJ2-5, with D possibly TRBD2 on 7 matching bases. This CDR3 contains 16 residues. The germline V and J ends were trimmed by 5 bases and 2 bases, with 18 bases remaining between them. Germline CDR1 reads SGHTA; CDR2 reads FQGTGA.

In its sample, this clone was seen once. The chain has TRBV15 and TRBJ1-1; maybe TRBD1 (6 bases). Germline V gene data show CDR1 as LNHNV and CDR2 as YYDKDF (reference sequence). With 0 bases removed from V and 5 bases from J, the gap between germline ends came to 10 bases. This CDR3 comprises 14 residues. The CDR3, as DNA: TGTGCCACCAGCAGAGATAAGGGGGTTACTGAAGCTTTCTTT. Translated: CATSRDKGVTEAFF. The full variable domain, completed using reference TRBV15 and TRBJ1-1, is DAMVIQNPRYQVTQFGKPVTLSCSQTLNHNVMYWYQQKSSQAPKLLFHYYDKDFNNEADTPDNFQSRRPNTSFCFLDIRSPGLGDTAMYLCATSRDKGVTEAFFGQGTRLTVV.